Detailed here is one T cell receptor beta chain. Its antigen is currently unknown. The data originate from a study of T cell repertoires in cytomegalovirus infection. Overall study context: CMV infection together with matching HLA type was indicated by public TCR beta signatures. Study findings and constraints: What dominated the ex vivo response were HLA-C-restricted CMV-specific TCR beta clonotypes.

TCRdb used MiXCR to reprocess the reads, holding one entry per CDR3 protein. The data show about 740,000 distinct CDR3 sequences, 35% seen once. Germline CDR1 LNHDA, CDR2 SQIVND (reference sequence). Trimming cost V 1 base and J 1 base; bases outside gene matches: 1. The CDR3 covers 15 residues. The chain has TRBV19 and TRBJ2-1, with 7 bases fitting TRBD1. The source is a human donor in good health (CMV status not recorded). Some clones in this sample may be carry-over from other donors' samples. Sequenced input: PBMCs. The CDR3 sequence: CASSIATGSYNEQFF. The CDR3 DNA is TGTGCCAGTAGTATAGCGACAGGGTCCTACAATGAGCAGTTCTTC.